The clone carrying this T cell receptor beta chain came up once. The antigen remains undetermined. The sample is drawn from a study of T cell responses to AZD1222 COVID-19 vaccine. About the study: Second-dose recipients at about 4 or about 12 weeks were treated as one pooled group.

TCRdb's table, derived via immunoSEQ multiplex PCR, lists solely in-frame clones and lacks some. This table has about 100,000 clones, around 90% appearing once. Germline lookup yields CDR1 SGHNT and CDR2 YYREEE (reference sequence). Trimming took 0 bases from V and 6 from J, leaving 9 bases between them. This CDR3 has 13 amino acids. General study findings and limits: Nearly half of the spike-specific TCRs reportedly recognize variant regions that carry no mutations. Mostly white British, mostly female donors; authors suggested clonal diversity may be underestimated. Spike-specific TCR breadth and depth grew following two AZD1222 doses.

The chain has TRBV5-4 and TRBJ1-2; D remains ambiguous. The input for sequencing was peripheral blood, taken on day 0 of AZD1222 vaccination. The sequence was collected from an adult in good health. As DNA, the CDR3 is TGTGCCAGCAGCTTGGAACAGCGAGATGGCTACACCTTC. Translated, it gives CASSLEQRDGYTF.